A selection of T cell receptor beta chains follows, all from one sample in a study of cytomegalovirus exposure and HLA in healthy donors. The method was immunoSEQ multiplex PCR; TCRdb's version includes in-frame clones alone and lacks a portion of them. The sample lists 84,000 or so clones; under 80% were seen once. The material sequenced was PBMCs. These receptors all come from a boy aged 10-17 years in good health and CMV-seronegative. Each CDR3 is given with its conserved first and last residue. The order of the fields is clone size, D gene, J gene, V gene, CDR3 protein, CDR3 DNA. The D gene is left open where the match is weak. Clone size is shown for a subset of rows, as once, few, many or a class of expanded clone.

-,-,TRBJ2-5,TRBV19,CASRRQKGETQYF,TGTGCCAGTAGAAGACAGAAAGGGGAGACCCAGTACTTC
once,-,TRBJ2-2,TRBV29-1,CSVDPRNTGELFF,TGCAGCGTTGACCCCCGGAACACCGGGGAGCTGTTTTTT
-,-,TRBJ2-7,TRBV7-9,CASSPERVTYEQYF,TGTGCCAGCAGCCCCGAGAGAGTCACCTACGAGCAGTACTTC
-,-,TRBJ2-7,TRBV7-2,CASSLNTKTPAGEQYF,TGTGCCAGCAGCTTGAACACTAAGACTCCCGCCGGGGAGCAGTACTTC
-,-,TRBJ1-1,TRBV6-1,CASSLLTGNTEAFF,TGTGCCAGCAGTCTATTGACAGGGAACACTGAAGCTTTCTTT
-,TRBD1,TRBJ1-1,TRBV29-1,CSVMTGIISEAFF,TGCAGCGTCATGACAGGGATTATATCTGAAGCTTTCTTT
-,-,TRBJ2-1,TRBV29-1,CSSEPLGAAYNEQFF,TGCAGCTCTGAACCACTGGGAGCGGCTTACAATGAGCAGTTCTTC
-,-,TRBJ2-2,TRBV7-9,CASTGSSGELFF,TGTGCCAGCACCGGGTCTTCCGGGGAGCTGTTTTTT
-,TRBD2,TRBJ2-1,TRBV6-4,CASSDGQRDYNEQFF,TGTGCCAGCAGTGACGGGCAGCGGGACTACAATGAGCAGTTCTTC
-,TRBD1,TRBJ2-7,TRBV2,CASRLGTGDVYEQYF,TGTGCCAGCAGACTTGGGACAGGGGATGTCTACGAGCAGTACTTC
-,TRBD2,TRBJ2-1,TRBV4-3,CASSQELADYNEQFF,TGCGCCAGCAGCCAAGAGCTAGCGGATTACAATGAGCAGTTCTTC
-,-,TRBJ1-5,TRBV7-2,CASSLTTASNQPQHF,TGTGCCAGCAGCTTAACGACAGCTAGCAATCAGCCCCAGCATTTT
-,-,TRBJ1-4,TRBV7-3,CASRPGLSNEKLFF,TGTGCCAGCAGGCCAGGTCTCTCTAATGAAAAACTGTTTTTT
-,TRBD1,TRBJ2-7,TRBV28,CASSSPGTVPLLAYEQYF,TGTGCCAGCAGTTCCCCCGGGACAGTACCCTTACTGGCCTACGAGCAGTACTTC
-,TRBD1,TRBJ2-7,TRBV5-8,CASTRDRGMTYEQYF,TGTGCCAGCACCCGGGACAGGGGCATGACCTACGAGCAGTACTTC
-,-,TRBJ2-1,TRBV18,CASSAGVSEDNEQFF,TGTGCCAGCTCAGCCGGGGTTAGCGAGGACAATGAGCAGTTCTTC
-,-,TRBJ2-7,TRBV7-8,CASIQGDDNEQYF,TGTGCCAGCATACAGGGTGATGACAACGAGCAGTACTTC
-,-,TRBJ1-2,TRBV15,CATSSAGFRGYGYTF,TGTGCCACCAGCAGCGCAGGGTTTAGGGGCTATGGCTACACCTTC
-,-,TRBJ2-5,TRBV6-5,CASSPGERPPQYF,TGTGCCAGCAGCCCCGGGGAGCGGCCCCCCCAGTACTTC
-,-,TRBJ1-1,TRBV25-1,CASRGAQGIGTEAFF,TGTGCCAGCAGGGGGGCACAGGGAATAGGAACTGAAGCTTTCTTT
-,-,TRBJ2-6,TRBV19,CASTPQGGRGSFSGANVLTF,TGTGCCAGTACTCCACAAGGAGGGAGAGGTAGCTTCTCTGGGGCCAACGTCCTGACTTTC
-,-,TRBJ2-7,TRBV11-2,CASSLMAGLGSYEQYF,TGTGCCAGCAGCTTAATGGCGGGGTTAGGCTCCTACGAGCAGTACTTC
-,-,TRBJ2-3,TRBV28,CASSLKGDTQYF,TGTGCCAGCAGTTTAAAGGGGGATACGCAGTATTTT
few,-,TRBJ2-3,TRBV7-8,CASSLDIPRADTQYF,TGTGCCAGCAGCCTAGACATCCCCCGGGCAGATACGCAGTATTTT
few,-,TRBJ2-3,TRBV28,CASRPPRESTDTQYF,TGTGCCAGCAGACCCCCCCGGGAGAGCACAGATACGCAGTATTTT
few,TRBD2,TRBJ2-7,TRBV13,CASSFLREVGEQYF,TGTGCCAGCAGCTTTTTACGGGAGGTTGGGGAGCAGTACTTC
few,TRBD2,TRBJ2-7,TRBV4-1,CASSQGSLAAFKAYEQYF,TGCGCCAGCAGCCAAGGTTCCCTAGCGGCCTTTAAGGCTTACGAGCAGTACTTC
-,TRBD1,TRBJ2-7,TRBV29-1,CSVVGTGSPYEQYF,TGCAGCGTTGTAGGGACAGGTAGTCCCTACGAGCAGTACTTC
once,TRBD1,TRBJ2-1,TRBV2,CASIPRGTGGNNEQFF,TGTGCCAGCATCCCTAGGGGGACAGGGGGCAACAATGAGCAGTTCTTC
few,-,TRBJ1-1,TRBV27,CASSLQGSNTEAFF,TGTGCCAGCAGTTTGCAGGGGTCGAACACTGAAGCTTTCTTT
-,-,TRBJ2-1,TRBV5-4,CASSSGPISYNEQFF,TGTGCCAGCAGCTCCGGTCCCATAAGCTACAATGAGCAGTTCTTC
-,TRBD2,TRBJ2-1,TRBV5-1,CASRRRGGNEQFF,TGCGCCAGCCGTAGACGGGGAGGGAATGAGCAGTTCTTC
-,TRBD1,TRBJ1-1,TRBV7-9,CASSGAGTGNTEAFF,TGTGCCAGCAGCGGAGCCGGGACAGGGAACACTGAAGCTTTCTTT
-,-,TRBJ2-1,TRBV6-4,CASSPGRGYNEQFF,TGTGCCAGCAGCCCGGGGAGGGGGTACAATGAGCAGTTCTTC
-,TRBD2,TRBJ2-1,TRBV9,CASSVAGGPMNEQFF,TGTGCCAGCAGCGTAGCGGGAGGGCCGATGAATGAGCAGTTCTTC
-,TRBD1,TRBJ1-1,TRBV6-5,CASGQGGTEAFF,TGTGCCAGTGGACAGGGTGGGACTGAAGCTTTCTTT
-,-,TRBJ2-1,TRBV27,CASSPRGLGQFF,TGTGCCAGCAGCCCCCGCGGGCTAGGGCAGTTCTTC
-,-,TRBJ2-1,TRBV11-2,CASSLGVNEQFF,TGTGCCAGCAGCTTAGGAGTCAATGAGCAGTTCTTC
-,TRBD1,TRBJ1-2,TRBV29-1,CSVLDRGDYGYTF,TGCAGCGTGTTGGACAGGGGTGACTATGGCTACACCTTC
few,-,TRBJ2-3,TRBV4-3,CASSQDWRGSRDTQYF,TGCGCCAGCAGCCAAGATTGGAGGGGATCCAGGGATACGCAGTATTTT